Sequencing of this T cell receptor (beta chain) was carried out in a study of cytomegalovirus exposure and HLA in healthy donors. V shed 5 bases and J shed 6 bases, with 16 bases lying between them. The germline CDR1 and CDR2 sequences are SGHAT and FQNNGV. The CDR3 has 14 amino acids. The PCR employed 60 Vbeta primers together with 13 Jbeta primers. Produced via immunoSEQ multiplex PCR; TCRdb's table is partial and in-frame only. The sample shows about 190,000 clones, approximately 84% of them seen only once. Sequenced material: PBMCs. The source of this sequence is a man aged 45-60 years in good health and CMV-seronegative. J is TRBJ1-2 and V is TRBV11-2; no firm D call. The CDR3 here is CASSIRGRFDGYTF. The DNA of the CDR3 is TGTGCCAGCAGCATCCGCGGGAGGTTCGATGGCTACACCTTC.